What follows is one T cell receptor beta chain and its context. Researchers prepared the TCRbeta library using unique molecular identifiers, the study reports. TCRdb independently ran MiXCR on the PCR reads; one entry per CDR3 protein. This sample has hundreds of thousands of distinct CDR3 sequences; approximately 10% occur once, and the top ten carry approximately 5.9%. This sample was taken from a study of T-cell reconstitution after alpha-beta-depleted transplantation in children. CDR3 length: 14 amino acids. Trimming cost V 5 bases and J 5 bases, with 13 bases left between them. Germline V CDR1 and CDR2: MNHNS, SASEGT.

The receptor's source is a human donor who donated a stem cell graft to a child with acute lymphoblastic leukemia. The gene calls are TRBV6-1 and TRBJ1-5, with a weak D call TRBD1 (6 bases). The material sequenced was PBMCs from the stem cell graft donor, taken from the stem cell graft. The CDR3 loop is CASSRTGSDQPQHF. CDR3 bases: TGTGCCAGCAGTCGAACAGGGTCCGATCAGCCCCAGCATTTT.